Listed below are T cell receptor beta chains from one sample, sequenced in a study of T cells after yellow fever vaccination. Using its own MiXCR run on the 5' RACE reads, TCRdb lists one record per CDR3 protein. Of over 300,000 distinct CDR3 sequences listed, roughly 3.9% were seen once; the top ten hold roughly 25%. Sequences were derived from PBMCs, sampled 5 days after the yellow fever booster vaccination. The receptors derive from a man between 18 and 29 years old who received the YFV17D yellow fever vaccine. CDR3s include the opening cysteine and the closing phenylalanine or tryptophan. D genes are given only for firm matches. Clone size, where shown, is once, few, many, or a class for clones that have expanded.

size	D	V	length	J	DNA	CDR3
NA	NA	TRBV7-2	13	TRBJ2-3	TGTGCCAGCAGCTTATCTTTCACAGATACGCAGTATTTT	CASSLSFTDTQYF
few	TRBD2	TRBV6-6	16	TRBJ2-1	TGTGCCAGCAGGGGACTAGCGGGGGGCTCCTACAATGAGCAGTTCTTC	CASRGLAGGSYNEQFF
NA	NA	TRBV28	12	TRBJ2-5	TGTGCCAGCACCTCAAGCCGGGAGACCCAGTACTTC	CASTSSRETQYF
many	NA	TRBV12-3/TRBV12-4	14	TRBJ1-1	TGTGCCAGCAGTTTAAGTCAGTTGAACACTGAAGCTTTCTTT	CASSLSQLNTEAFF
few	TRBD1	TRBV5-1	16	TRBJ2-3	TGCGCCAGCAGCCTTTACCGGGACAGGGTTACAGATACGCAGTATTTT	CASSLYRDRVTDTQYF
NA	NA	TRBV10-3	13	TRBJ1-6	TGTGCCATCAGCGGACAGAGCAATTCACCCCTCCACTTT	CAISGQSNSPLHF
NA	NA	TRBV4-3	15	TRBJ2-1	TGCGCCAGCAGCCAAACCATAGGGACTTCACAGGAGCAGTTCTTC	CASSQTIGTSQEQFF
many	NA	TRBV6-6	15	TRBJ1-1	TGTGCCAGCAGCCCGGTCGCGGGACAGAACACTGAAGCTTTCTTT	CASSPVAGQNTEAFF
NA	TRBD2	TRBV7-2	17	TRBJ2-7	TGTGCCAGCAGCTTCCTTGTCGCTAGCGGTAACCCCTACGAGCAGTACTTC	CASSFLVASGNPYEQYF
many	NA	TRBV11-2	13	TRBJ2-2	TGTGCCAGCAGCTTTTCTGAGACCGGGGAGCTGTTTTTT	CASSFSETGELFF
few	TRBD2	TRBV7-2	16	TRBJ2-3	TGTGCCAGCAGTCAACGCGGGACTAGCGGGCCAGATACGCAGTATTTT	CASSQRGTSGPDTQYF
NA	TRBD1	TRBV7-3	16	TRBJ2-3	TGTGCCAGCAGTCTCCTTTCCGGGACAGGGAGGGATACGCAGTATTTT	CASSLLSGTGRDTQYF
NA	NA	TRBV7-3	14	TRBJ1-1	TGTGCCAGCAGCATAACAGGGCCAGGTACTGAAGCTTTCTTT	CASSITGPGTEAFF
NA	NA	TRBV3-1	14	TRBJ1-1	TGTGCCAGCAGCCAAGTTAGCGGGAACACTGAAGCTTTCTTT	CASSQVSGNTEAFF
many	NA	TRBV5-1	12	TRBJ2-5	TGCGCCAGCAGCTGGTTAGGGGAGACCCAGTACTTC	CASSWLGETQYF
few	NA	TRBV20-1	14	TRBJ1-1	TGCAGTGCTAGACCTCTACAGAAGAACACTGAAGCTTTCTTT	CSARPLQKNTEAFF
few	NA	TRBV9	13	TRBJ2-5	TGTGCCAGCAGCGTATCCGGGGAGGAGACCCAGTACTTC	CASSVSGEETQYF
few	NA	TRBV4-3	14	TRBJ2-7	TGCGCCAGCAGCCAAGAGGCTAGCGCTTACGAGCAGTACTTC	CASSQEASAYEQYF
few	NA	TRBV7-2	14	TRBJ1-1	TGTGCCAGCAGCTTAGTACTGCCCGGGACTGAAGCTTTCTTT	CASSLVLPGTEAFF
few	NA	TRBV7-9	13	TRBJ1-2	TGTGCCAGCAGTTTAAGGAAAGGGTTCGGCTACACCTTC	CASSLRKGFGYTF
few	NA	TRBV3-1	16	TRBJ2-6	TGTGCCAGCACCATTGGTTGGACTGCTGGGGCCAACGTCCTGACTTTC	CASTIGWTAGANVLTF
NA	NA	TRBV12-3/TRBV12-4	12	TRBJ1-1	TGTGCCAGCATCTCAGGGAGCTCTGAAGCTTTCTTT	CASISGSSEAFF
NA	TRBD1	TRBV6-2/TRBV6-3	13	TRBJ2-1	TGTGCCAGCAGAAGACAGGGGTACAATGAGCAGTTCTTC	CASRRQGYNEQFF
NA	NA	TRBV20-1	16	TRBJ2-1	TGCAGTGCTGGAACCGCGACAGGCCCTTATTACAATGAGCAGTTCTTC	CSAGTATGPYYNEQFF
NA	TRBD1	TRBV2	14	TRBJ1-5	TGTGCCAGCAAGGCGACAGGGGGTCATCAGCCCCAGCATTTT	CASKATGGHQPQHF
few	TRBD2	TRBV11-2	18	TRBJ2-2	TGTGCCAGCAGCTTAGACCGCTTTTACCGGGGGGTCACCGGGGAGCTGTTTTTT	CASSLDRFYRGVTGELFF
NA	TRBD2	TRBV4-3	17	TRBJ2-1	TGCGCCAGCAGCCAAGTTGGGCGGGGGTCTCCCCGGGGTGAGCAGTTCTTC	CASSQVGRGSPRGEQFF
NA	NA	TRBV20-1	13	TRBJ2-7	TGCAGTGCCAGCCCGGCGGGGATGGACGAGCAGTACTTC	CSASPAGMDEQYF
many	NA	TRBV7-3	21	TRBJ1-2	TGTGCCAGCAGCTTACCCGCCGGGCCTCGCGGTATTTGGGTGCCCCTGAATGGCTACACCTTC	CASSLPAGPRGIWVPLNGYTF
NA	TRBD2	TRBV15	15	TRBJ2-2	TGTGCCACCAGCAACCGCGGGGGAATCACCGGGGAGCTGTTTTTT	CATSNRGGITGELFF
NA	TRBD1	TRBV27	15	TRBJ2-7	TGTGCCAGCAGTCAAACAGGGGGTTCCTCCTACGAGCAGTACTTC	CASSQTGGSSYEQYF
NA	NA	TRBV19	15	TRBJ1-2	TGTGCCAGTAGTATCGGCCACTCAACGTGGTATGGCTACACCTTC	CASSIGHSTWYGYTF
many	NA	TRBV28	13	TRBJ1-5	TGTGCCAGCAACCAGCATGGGGGACAGCCCCAGCATTTT	CASNQHGGQPQHF
NA	NA	TRBV4-3	16	TRBJ2-1	TGCGCCAGCAGCCAAGATTCGCCGGGTTTGTACAATGAGCAGTTCTTC	CASSQDSPGLYNEQFF
few	NA	TRBV11-2	14	TRBJ2-1	TGTGCCAGCAGCCCAGCTGGAAGGGTGAATGAGCAGTTCTTC	CASSPAGRVNEQFF
many	TRBD2	TRBV10-3	12	TRBJ2-7	TGTGCCATCAATGGCGGGGGGTACGAGCAGTACTTC	CAINGGGYEQYF
many	NA	TRBV29-1	12	TRBJ1-1	TGCAGCGCCAGGGCGGTGGGGACTGAAGCTTTCTTT	CSARAVGTEAFF
NA	NA	TRBV7-6	13	TRBJ1-3	TGTGCCAGCAGCTTAGGTTGGGGGAACACCATATATTTT	CASSLGWGNTIYF
many	TRBD1	TRBV7-9	16	TRBJ1-4	TGTGCCAGCAGCTCCACGGGACAGGGAGTGGATGAAAAACTGTTTTTT	CASSSTGQGVDEKLFF
NA	NA	TRBV7-6	15	TRBJ1-1	TGTGCCAGCAGCTTAGATCTACGGGGCAACACTGAAGCTTTCTTT	CASSLDLRGNTEAFF
few	NA	TRBV6-5	13	TRBJ1-6	TGTGCCAGCAGTCCGGCCCATAATTCACCCCTCCACTTT	CASSPAHNSPLHF
NA	TRBD1	TRBV20-1	15	TRBJ1-4	TGCAGTGCAGACCAGGGGGGGGGAACTAATGAAAAACTGTTTTTT	CSADQGGGTNEKLFF
NA	TRBD1	TRBV28	12	TRBJ2-5	TGTGCCAGCAGTGGGACAGGGGGGACCCAGTACTTC	CASSGTGGTQYF
few	NA	TRBV6-1	16	TRBJ2-3	TGTGCCAGCAGTGAAGACAGGTGGGGGCCCACAGATACGCAGTATTTT	CASSEDRWGPTDTQYF
few	NA	TRBV24-1	13	TRBJ2-2	TGTGCCACCAGTGATCCAGGGGCCGGGGAGCTGTTTTTT	CATSDPGAGELFF
NA	NA	TRBV7-3	14	TRBJ1-2	TGTGCCAGCAGCTTAATGCCCGGGGACTATGGCTACACCTTC	CASSLMPGDYGYTF
many	NA	TRBV5-1	12	TRBJ2-7	TGCGCCTCAAGCGGAGGGAACCACGAGCAGTACTTC	CASSGGNHEQYF
many	NA	TRBV5-1	11	TRBJ2-2	TGCGCGTCCCATAGCACCGGGGAGCTGTTTTTT	CASHSTGELFF
NA	TRBD1	TRBV9	15	TRBJ2-7	TGTGCCAGCAGCGTAGTCGGACAGGGGTCCTACGAGCAGTACTTC	CASSVVGQGSYEQYF
NA	TRBD2	TRBV7-3	17	TRBJ2-3	TGTGCCAGCAGCTTAAAGCGGGGGGCGGGAAGCACAGATACGCAGTATTTT	CASSLKRGAGSTDTQYF
NA	NA	TRBV6-2/TRBV6-3	15	TRBJ2-5	TGTGCCAGCAGTTACAAGGCCAGAGGGCAAGAGACCCAGTACTTC	CASSYKARGQETQYF
few	TRBD2	TRBV7-3	16	TRBJ2-2	TGTGCCAGCAGCGGCGGGGGAAACGCGAACACCGGGGAGCTGTTTTTT	CASSGGGNANTGELFF
few	NA	TRBV21-1	17	TRBJ2-3	TGTGCCAGCAGCAACCTCGGGACTAGAGATGTCACAGATACGCAGTATTTT	CASSNLGTRDVTDTQYF
NA	NA	TRBV5-6	17	TRBJ2-5	TGTGCCAGCAGCTTGCTGGGACGAACAAACGTCGGGGAGACCCAGTACTTC	CASSLLGRTNVGETQYF
few	NA	TRBV4-3	17	TRBJ2-2	TGCGCCAGCAGCCAAGATCAGGGCCCTGAGAACACCGGGGAGCTGTTTTTT	CASSQDQGPENTGELFF
many	NA	TRBV5-5	14	TRBJ2-1	TGTGCCAGCAGCTGGGTCTCGGGACACAATGAGCAGTTCTTC	CASSWVSGHNEQFF
few	NA	TRBV4-1	16	TRBJ1-5	TGCGCCAGCAGCCAACGACCCCTAAGGAGCAATCAGCCCCAGCATTTT	CASSQRPLRSNQPQHF